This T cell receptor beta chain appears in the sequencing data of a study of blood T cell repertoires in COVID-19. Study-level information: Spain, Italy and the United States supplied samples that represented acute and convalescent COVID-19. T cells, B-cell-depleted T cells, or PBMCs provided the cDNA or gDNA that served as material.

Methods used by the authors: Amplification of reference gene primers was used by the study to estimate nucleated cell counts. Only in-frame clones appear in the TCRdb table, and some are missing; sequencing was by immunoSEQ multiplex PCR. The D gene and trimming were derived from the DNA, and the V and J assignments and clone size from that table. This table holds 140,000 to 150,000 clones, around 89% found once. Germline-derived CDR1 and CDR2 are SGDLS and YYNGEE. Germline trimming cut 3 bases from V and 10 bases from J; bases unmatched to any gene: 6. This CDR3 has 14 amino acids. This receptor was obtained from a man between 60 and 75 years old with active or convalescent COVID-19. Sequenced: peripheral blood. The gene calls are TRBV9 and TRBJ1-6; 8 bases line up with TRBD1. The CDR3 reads CASSAGTGPSPLHF. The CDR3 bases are TGTGCCAGCAGCGCCGGGACAGGTCCGTCACCCCTCCACTTT.